The 32 T cell receptor beta chains presented below share a single source sample, sequenced in a study of shared clonotypes between healthy human individuals. The data were produced by immunoSEQ multiplex PCR, yet TCRdb's version contains in-frame clones alone and is incomplete. The sample comprises 2 million to 3 million clones, approximately 93% of which are singletons, and more than 0.35% rests with the top ten. Sequencing was carried out using naive CD4+ T cells from PBMCs. Subset specified: CD45RA+ positively selected. These receptors all come from a man aged 18 to 35 in good health. Some clones in this sample may be carry-over from other donors' samples.

A word on this clone: Additional DNA sequences in this sample encode the identical CDR3. J is TRBJ1-5 and V is TRBV18, with a weak D call TRBD1 (6 bases). Between the trimmed V and J ends, which lost 6 bases and 1 base, there was a span of 13 bases. The CDR3 runs 15 residues. Germline V gives CDR1 KGHSH, CDR2 LQKENI. The CDR3 here is CASSPLGGSNQPQHF. The CDR3 region has the DNA TGTGCCAGCTCCCCCTTAGGGGGGAGCAATCAGCCCCAGCATTTT.

V is TRBV11-3 and J is TRBJ2-7; maybe TRBD1 (5 bases). CDR1 SGHNT and CDR2 YENEEA come from the germline V gene. The CDR3 runs to 15 residues. The germline V and J ends were trimmed by 5 bases and 5 bases, with 19 bases remaining between them. CDR3 sequence: CASSASSGAGNEQYF. The CDR3 DNA reads as TGTGCCAGCAGCGCCTCTTCTGGGGCTGGAAACGAGCAGTACTTC. The full variable domain, rest sourced from reference TRBV11-3 and TRBJ2-7, is EAGVVQSPRYKIIEKKQPVAFWCNPISGHNTLYWYLQNLGQGPELLIRYENEEAVDDSQLPKDRFSAERLKGVDSTLKIQPAELGDSAVYLCASSASSGAGNEQYFGPGTRLTVT.

The chain couples TRBV28 to TRBJ1-5; D is unclear. CDR1 and CDR2 from the germline V gene are MDHEN and SYDVKM. Trimming stripped 10 bases from V and 11 bases from J, with 15 bases between. The CDR3 runs 11 residues. The CDR3 loop reads CATTKLASQHF. CDR3 in DNA: TGTGCCACCACGAAACTGGCCTCCCAGCATTTT.

As to this clone: Other DNA sequences from this sample encode an identical CDR3 as well. J is TRBJ1-3 and V is TRBV7-8; D gene unclear. The germline V and J ends were trimmed by 0 bases and 4 bases, with 7 bases remaining between them. Germline lookup yields CDR1 SGHVS and CDR2 FQNEAQ. The length of the CDR3 is 14 residues. DNA of the CDR3: TGTGCCAGCAGCTTAGCTCTCGGAGGAAACACCATATATTTT. The encoded protein is CASSLALGGNTIYF.

This clone was picked up one time. The chain is built from TRBV2 and TRBJ1-1, with TRBD1 as a possible D gene (5 bases). The V and J ends lost 2 bases and 3 bases respectively, with 13 bases between them. The germline gives CDR1 SNHLY, CDR2 FYNNEI. The CDR3 runs 15 residues. The CDR3 sequence: CASSEQGSRYTEAFF. The CDR3 DNA sequence: TGTGCCAGCAGTGAACAGGGCAGCCGGTACACTGAAGCTTTCTTT. Full variable domain (rest looked up from reference TRBV2 and TRBJ1-1): EPEVTQTPSHQVTQMGQEVILRCVPISNHLYFYWYRQILGQKVEFLVSFYNNEISEKSEIFDDQFSVERPDGSNFTLKIRSTKLEDSAMYFCASSEQGSRYTEAFFGQGTRLTVV.

The chain couples TRBV7-2 to TRBJ1-1; D gene unclear. Per the germline V gene, CDR1 is SGHTA and CDR2 is FQGNSA. V was trimmed by 2 bases and J by 8 bases, leaving 6 bases between them. This CDR3 has 11 residues. The CDR3 reads CASSLIGEAFF. The CDR3 DNA sequence: TGTGCCAGCAGCTTAATCGGGGAAGCTTTCTTT.

As regards this clone: The identical CDR3 is also encoded by other nucleotide sequences in the sample. The CDR3 DNA is TGCGCCAGCAGCTTGGTTGAGGACACTGAAGCTTTCTTT. Translated: CASSLVEDTEAFF. The V and J genes are TRBV5-1 and TRBJ1-1; D gene ambiguous. The V end lost 0 bases, the J end lost 3 bases, and 6 bases lay between the germline ends. Germline CDR1 SGHRS, CDR2 YFSETQ. The CDR3 length is 13 residues.

As DNA, the CDR3 is TGTGCCAGCAGTTTGGCCGACAGGTCTCCAGGAAACACCATATATTTT. Translated: CASSLADRSPGNTIYF. The V call is TRBV28, the J call TRBJ1-3; tentative D call: TRBD1 (6 bases). CDR1 is MDHEN, CDR2 SYDVKM, per germline. The CDR3 extends over 16 amino acids. V lost 3 bases and J 4 bases, leaving 16 bases between the germline ends. The full variable domain, completed using reference TRBV28 and TRBJ1-3, is DVKVTQSSRYLVKRTGEKVFLECVQDMDHENMFWYRQDPGLGLRLIYFSYDVKMKEKGDIPEGYSVSREKKERFSLILESASTNQTSMYLCASSLADRSPGNTIYFGEGSWLTVV.

The V gene is TRBV15, the J gene TRBJ2-2; D gene uncertain. The CDR3 runs 15 residues. V was trimmed by 6 bases and J by 0 bases, leaving 11 bases between them. Per germline, CDR1 LNHNV and CDR2 YYDKDF (reference sequence). The CDR3 reads CATRGTATNTGELFF. Written as DNA, the CDR3 is TGTGCCACCAGGGGAACTGCTACGAACACCGGGGAGCTGTTTTTT.

V and J are TRBV5-6 and TRBJ2-4, with D hard to call. This CDR3 has 12 amino acids. Between the trimmed V and J ends, which lost 2 bases and 4 bases, there was a span of 4 bases. The V gene's germline CDR1 is SGHDT and CDR2 YYEEEE. The CDR3 region is CASSLGKNIQYF. DNA of the CDR3: TGTGCCAGCAGCTTAGGGAAAAACATTCAGTACTTC.

The V and J genes are TRBV2 and TRBJ2-7; 8 bases are shared with TRBD1. The germline gives CDR1 SNHLY, CDR2 FYNNEI. Germline trimming cut 3 bases from V and 5 bases from J; bases unmatched to any gene: 3. This CDR3 comprises 13 residues. This CDR3 reads CASSDPGGHEQYF. The CDR3 coding sequence is TGTGCCAGCAGTGATCCAGGGGGCCACGAGCAGTACTTC.

The J gene is TRBJ2-7, the V gene TRBV15; D may be TRBD1 (5 bases). CDR1 and CDR2 from the germline V gene are LNHNV and YYDKDF (reference sequence). The CDR3 loop spans 12 amino acids. The V gene lost 5 bases and the J gene lost 2 bases, with 7 bases spanning the gap. The CDR3 DNA reads TGTGCCACCAGCCCAGGGACCTACGAGCAGTACTTC. Protein sequence: CATSPGTYEQYF.

As for this clone: This same CDR3 is encoded by further DNA sequences in the sample. The rearrangement uses TRBV6-5 and TRBJ2-3; a weak D match, TRBD1 (5 bases). This CDR3 spans 15 amino acids. V was trimmed by 0 bases and J by 3 bases, leaving 10 bases between them. Germline CDR1 and CDR2: MNHEY and SVGAGI. CDR3 DNA sequence: TGTGCCAGCAGTTACTCGCCCCAGGGAACAGATACGCAGTATTTT. Translation gives CASSYSPQGTDTQYF.

This clone was counted once. The chain employs TRBV6-5 and TRBJ2-7; D unclear. V was shortened by 2 bases and J by 3 bases, with 8 bases between the two germline ends. The CDR3 loop spans 13 amino acids. Germline CDR1 MNHEY, CDR2 SVGAGI. CDR3 sequence reads: CASSYDPDYEQYF. The DNA of the CDR3 is TGTGCCAGCAGTTACGATCCCGACTACGAGCAGTACTTC.

The rearrangement uses TRBV7-6 and TRBJ2-7; 7 bases fit TRBD1. The CDR3 totals 16 residues. Germline V gene lookup returns CDR1 SGHVS and CDR2 FNYEAQ. V was clipped by 4 bases and J by 2 bases; unmatched bases: 11. The CDR3, as DNA: TGTGCCAGCAGCTCAAGCGACAGGGTAGGAACCTACGAGCAGTACTTC. Translating gives CASSSSDRVGTYEQYF.

The chain employs TRBV11-2 and TRBJ2-1; 7 bases map to TRBD1. CDR1 and CDR2 (germline): SGHAT, FQNNGV. This CDR3 has 14 residues. The trim removed 5 bases at V and 8 bases at J, leaving 9 bases unmatched. In DNA, the CDR3 is TGTGCCAGCAGCACTGGACAGGCCCCACATGAGCAGTTCTTC. It encodes CASSTGQAPHEQFF.

The J gene is TRBJ2-7, the V gene TRBV11-2, with D maybe TRBD2 (6 bases). V shed 7 bases and J shed 7 bases, with 20 bases lying between them. CDR3 length: 14 residues. CDR1 and CDR2 (germline): SGHAT, FQNNGV. The CDR3 loop reads CASTPGLAEGEQYF. The CDR3 DNA follows: TGTGCCAGCACCCCAGGTCTCGCGGAGGGAGAGCAGTACTTC. The full variable domain, completed using reference TRBV11-2 and TRBJ2-7, is EAGVAQSPRYKIIEKRQSVAFWCNPISGHATLYWYQQILGQGPKLLIQFQNNGVVDDSQLPKDRFSAERLKGVDSTLKIQPAKLEDSAVYLCASTPGLAEGEQYFGPGTRLTVT.

The chain carries TRBV19 and TRBJ1-5, with no clear D. Trimming cost V 7 bases and J 4 bases, with 11 bases left between them. Germline lookup yields CDR1 LNHDA and CDR2 SQIVND (reference sequence). This CDR3 spans 13 amino acids. CDR3 sequence reads: CASTLSLNQPQHF. The CDR3 DNA sequence: TGTGCCAGTACTCTATCCCTGAATCAGCCCCAGCATTTT.

CDR3 nucleotide sequence: TGTGCCAGCAGCCCCGGGACAGAAGGTTCACCCCTCCACTTT. This encodes CASSPGTEGSPLHF. The rearrangement links TRBV6-1 to TRBJ1-6; the match to TRBD1 covers 7 bases. The CDR3 is 14 amino acids. With 6 bases clipped from V and 9 bases from J, the junction kept 8 bases outside the gene matches. Germline V gene data show CDR1 as MNHNS and CDR2 as SASEGT.

This rearrangement joins TRBV19 to TRBJ1-1; D gene ambiguous. Germline V gene lookup returns CDR1 LNHDA and CDR2 SQIVND (reference sequence). The CDR3 loop spans 14 amino acids. V lost 4 bases and J 2 bases, leaving 11 bases between the germline ends. In DNA, the CDR3 is TGTGCCAGTAGTACGAACCCAGATAACACTGAAGCTTTCTTT. Its translation: CASSTNPDNTEAFF.

Concerning this clone itself: Its ends do not fully match the called genes, so a read error is possible. Other DNA sequences in the same sample also yield this CDR3. J is TRBJ1-1 and V is TRBV2; possible D gene TRBD1, 6 bases. The CDR3 extends over 13 amino acids. The germline CDR1 and CDR2 sequences are SNHLY and FYNNEI. The CDR3 nucleotides are TGTGCCAGCAGGGGGGACATCTACACTGAAGCTTTTTTT. Encoded protein: CASRGDIYTEAFF.

CDR3 protein: CASSRRGGGYYEQYF. For the CDR3, the DNA is TGTGCCAGCAGCCGACGGGGAGGCGGATACTACGAGCAGTACTTC. The rearrangement links TRBV6-5 to TRBJ2-7; TRBD2 might be the D (6 bases). Germline-derived CDR1 and CDR2 are MNHEY and SVGAGI. There are 15 residues in the CDR3. The ends were cut back, 6 bases at V and 3 bases at J, with 18 bases in the middle.

The gene calls are TRBV10-3 and TRBJ1-1; 11 bases are a match to TRBD1. This CDR3 is built from 15 residues. Germline lookup yields CDR1 ENHRY and CDR2 SYGVKD. The V segment lost 3 bases and the J segment 4 bases; nucleotides outside the gene matches: 4. The CDR3 here is CAISDSGTGGTEAFF. The CDR3 DNA follows: TGTGCCATCAGTGATTCGGGGACAGGGGGCACTGAAGCTTTCTTT.

V is TRBV7-9 and J is TRBJ1-1; D is perhaps TRBD1 (6 bases). Germline CDR1 is SEHNR and CDR2 is FQNEAQ (reference sequence). Trimming shortened V by 4 bases and J by 5 bases, and 17 bases separated the two germline ends. The CDR3 has 15 amino acids. The CDR3 protein is CASSSLTGTSTEAFF. CDR3 DNA sequence: TGTGCCAGCAGCTCACTAACAGGGACCTCTACTGAAGCTTTCTTT.

The rearrangement links TRBV6-5 to TRBJ1-6; weak D call: TRBD1 (5 bases). V lost 6 bases and J lost 7, with 16 bases in between. This CDR3 spans 15 amino acids. Germline lookup yields CDR1 MNHEY and CDR2 SVGAGI. The CDR3: CASRTTGILNSPLHF. DNA of the CDR3: TGTGCCAGCAGAACTACAGGTATCCTGAATTCACCCCTCCACTTT.

The V and J genes are TRBV28 and TRBJ2-7; 9 positions match TRBD2. J was trimmed by 1 base and V by 2 bases; bases with no gene match: 9. The CDR3 is 17 residues long. Germline V gene sequence: CDR1 MDHEN, CDR2 SYDVKM. The CDR3, as DNA: TGTGCCAGCAGTTTAACCGTCGGCGGGAGGGGATCCTACGAGCAGTACTTC. Amino acid sequence: CASSLTVGGRGSYEQYF.

This chain joins TRBV11-1 and TRBJ1-1; D call uncertain. The V end lost 5 bases, the J end lost 0 bases, and 13 bases lay between the germline ends. The CDR3 runs 15 residues. The germline CDR1 and CDR2 sequences are SGHAT and FQDESV (reference sequence). The chain's CDR3 is CASSPRVPLNTEAFF. CDR3 DNA: TGTGCCAGCAGCCCCCGGGTTCCCCTGAACACTGAAGCTTTCTTT.

The rearrangement links TRBV19 to TRBJ2-7, with 11 bases matching TRBD2. Trimming cost V 6 bases and J 4 bases; bases outside gene matches: 8. CDR1 LNHDA and CDR2 SQIVND come from the germline V gene (reference sequence). This CDR3 contains 15 residues. The CDR3 region has the DNA TGTGCCAGTAGACCAGGGGCTAGCGGGAGGTACGAGCAGTACTTC. This encodes CASRPGASGRYEQYF.

V usage is TRBV11-2 and J usage is TRBJ2-1; D not resolved. Germline lookup yields CDR1 SGHAT and CDR2 FQNNGV. V lost 5 bases and J lost 0, with 17 bases in between. The CDR3 consists of 17 residues. The CDR3 DNA reads TGTGCCAGCAGCCCTTACTGGAGCCCGAGCTCCTACAATGAGCAGTTCTTC. As protein: CASSPYWSPSSYNEQFF.

The V call is TRBV10-3, the J call TRBJ2-2, with D possibly being TRBD1 (6 bases). The CDR3 totals 17 residues. Trimming removed 0 bases from V and 6 bases from J, with 17 bases in between. CDR1 ENHRY and CDR2 SYGVKD come from the germline V gene. The CDR3, as DNA: TGTGCCATCAGTGAGTCGCAGGGGCGATCTAACGCCGGGGAGCTGTTTTTT. This codes for CAISESQGRSNAGELFF.

This chain joins TRBV5-4 and TRBJ1-2; possible D gene TRBD1, 5 bases. This CDR3 comprises 13 residues. Germline values: CDR1 SGHNT, CDR2 YYREEE (reference sequence). V lost 4 bases and J 6 bases, leaving 13 bases between the germline ends. CDR3 DNA: TGTGCCAGCAGCCTTGGCAGGGTGGATGGCTACACCTTC. Translating gives CASSLGRVDGYTF.

The CDR3 reads CATSGQETQYF. As DNA, the CDR3 is TGTGCCACCAGCGGACAAGAGACCCAGTACTTC. The rearrangement joins TRBV15 to TRBJ2-5; D not resolved. The CDR3 covers 11 residues. Germline assignment: CDR1 LNHNV and CDR2 YYDKDF (reference sequence). Between the trimmed V and J ends, which lost 5 bases and 2 bases, there was a span of 3 bases.